Listed below are T cell receptor beta chains from one sample, sequenced in a study of post-analysis software for immune sequencing data. TCRdb analysed the PCR reads with MiXCR anew, one entry per CDR3 protein. The repertoire holds about 500,000 distinct CDR3 sequences, approximately 45% seen once, with over 10% in the top ten. The sequencing input was blood. All receptors come from a girl under 18 with multiple sclerosis. Each CDR3 is given with its conserved first and last residue. The order of the fields is V gene, J gene, D gene, clone size, CDR3 protein, CDR3 DNA. The D gene is left open where the match is weak. For some rows the clone size is stated as once, few or many, or as a class when expanded; others skip it.

V: TRBV11-2
J: TRBJ2-5
D: -
size: -
CDR3: CASSLVGPYERYF
DNA: TGTGCCAGCAGCTTAGTTGGACCCTACGAGCGGTACTTC

V: TRBV6-5
J: TRBJ1-2
D: -
size: many
CDR3: CASSPTRAGYTF
DNA: TGTGCCAGCAGCCCTACACGGGCCGGCTACACCTTC

V: TRBV5-1
J: TRBJ2-7
D: TRBD2
size: -
CDR3: CASSGLAGDSYEQYF
DNA: TGCGCCAGCAGCGGACTAGCGGGGGACTCCTACGAGCAGTACTTC

V: TRBV18
J: TRBJ2-4
D: -
size: few
CDR3: CASSQSREAKNIQYF
DNA: TGTGCCAGCTCTCAAAGCAGGGAGGCCAAAAACATTCAGTACTTC

V: TRBV12-3/TRBV12-4
J: TRBJ1-1
D: -
size: few
CDR3: CASSLSGGPEAFF
DNA: TGTGCCAGCAGTTTATCGGGAGGGCCTGAAGCTTTCTTT

V: TRBV19
J: TRBJ2-7
D: -
size: -
CDR3: CASSRTPTGYNEQYF
DNA: TGTGCCAGTAGCCGGACCCCTACGGGGTACAATGAGCAGTACTTC

V: TRBV10-1
J: TRBJ2-3
D: -
size: few
CDR3: CASSESGSSTDTQYF
DNA: TGCGCCAGCAGTGAGTCGGGTTCTAGCACAGATACGCAGTATTTT

V: TRBV28
J: TRBJ1-2
D: -
size: -
CDR3: CASSREGFYGYTF
DNA: TGTGCCAGCAGTAGGGAGGGGTTTTATGGCTACACCTTC

V: TRBV29-1
J: TRBJ2-1
D: TRBD2
size: few
CDR3: CSVDSGNNEQFF
DNA: TGCAGCGTCGATAGCGGGAACAATGAGCAGTTCTTC

V: TRBV20-1
J: TRBJ2-3
D: TRBD1
size: -
CDR3: CSARSGQGTDTQYF
DNA: TGCAGTGCTAGATCGGGACAGGGCACAGATACGCAGTATTTT

V: TRBV30
J: TRBJ1-6
D: -
size: -
CDR3: CAWRRQRAVNSPLHF
DNA: TGTGCCTGGAGGCGACAGCGGGCAGTGAATTCACCCCTCCACTTT